This T cell receptor (beta chain) was recorded in a study of response to subunit inactivated influenza vaccine. This clonotype was observed a few times. The antigen is unknown. Study outcomes and limitations: The authors put forward the suggestion that each seasonal influenza vaccination may bring in only a limited number of new T cells.

The CDR3 has 16 residues. Germline loops: CDR1 MNHEY, CDR2 SVGEGT. Trimming stripped 2 bases from V and 4 bases from J, with 17 bases between. Via MiXCR, TCRdb re-called the RT-PCR reads, giving one row per CDR3 protein. The sample holds 450,000 to 600,000 distinct CDR3 sequences, approximately 15% seen once. This receptor was taken from a man aged 45 to 70 who received an inactivated influenza vaccine. J is TRBJ1-1 and V is TRBV6-2 or TRBV6-3; D gene ambiguous. Specimen: CD4+ T cells sorted from PBMCs, collected less than 30 months after vaccination. CDR3 bases: TGTGCCAGCAGTTACCCCTCTTCGGTGCGGGGCACTGAAGCTTTCTTT. Translated, it gives CASSYPSSVRGTEAFF.